Reported below is one TCR beta chain. The data originate from a study of sequential checkpoint blockade in melanoma. Treatment defined: randomized to nivolumab then ipilimumab (arm A) or the reverse (arm B). Patients had received no earlier DNA-damaging chemotherapy. From thawed PBMCs, live CD3+CD8+ cells negative for CD19 and CD56 were sorted. J gave up 9 bases and V 2 bases, and 8 bases lay outside the gene matches. The CDR3 sequence is 15 residues long. CDR1 is SEHNR and CDR2 is FQNEAQ in the germline V gene (reference sequence). Data came from immunoSEQ multiplex PCR; TCRdb stores just in-frame clones and leaves some out. The top ten clones hold approximately 6% of a sample with 40,000 or so clones, 84% of them seen once.

The chain couples TRBV7-9 to TRBJ2-1; 9 nucleotides align to TRBD2. This TCR came from a human donor with melanoma. Sequenced here: CD8+ T cells sorted from blood (inferred from file names), sampled from a patient given nivolumab and ipilimumab in sequence. The CDR3 protein is CASSLWAGGQGEQFF. CDR3 DNA: TGTGCCAGCAGCTTATGGGCGGGGGGGCAGGGTGAGCAGTTCTTC.